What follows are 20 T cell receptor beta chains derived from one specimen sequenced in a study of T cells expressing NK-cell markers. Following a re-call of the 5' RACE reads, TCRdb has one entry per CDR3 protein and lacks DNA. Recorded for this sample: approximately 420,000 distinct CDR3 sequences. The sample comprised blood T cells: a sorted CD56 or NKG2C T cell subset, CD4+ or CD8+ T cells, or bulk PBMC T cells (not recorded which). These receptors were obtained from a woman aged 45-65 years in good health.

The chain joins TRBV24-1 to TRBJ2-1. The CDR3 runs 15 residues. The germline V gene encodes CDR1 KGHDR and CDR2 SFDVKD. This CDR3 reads CATSDGVASYNEQFF.

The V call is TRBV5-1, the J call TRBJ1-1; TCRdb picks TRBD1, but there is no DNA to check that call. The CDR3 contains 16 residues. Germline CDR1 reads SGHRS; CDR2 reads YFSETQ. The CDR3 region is CASSRTAGKMNTEAFF.

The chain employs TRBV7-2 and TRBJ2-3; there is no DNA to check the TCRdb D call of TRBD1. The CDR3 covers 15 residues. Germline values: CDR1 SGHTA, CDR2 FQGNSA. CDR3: CASSFYGNIPDTQYF.

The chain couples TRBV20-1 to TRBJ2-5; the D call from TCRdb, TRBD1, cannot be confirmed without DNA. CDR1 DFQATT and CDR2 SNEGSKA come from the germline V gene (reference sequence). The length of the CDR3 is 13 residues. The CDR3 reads CSARMGAQETQYF.

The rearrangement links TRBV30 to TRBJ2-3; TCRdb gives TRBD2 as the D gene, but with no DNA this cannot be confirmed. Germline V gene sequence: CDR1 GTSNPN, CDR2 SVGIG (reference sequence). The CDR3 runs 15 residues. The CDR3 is CAWSIGGGRTDTQYF.

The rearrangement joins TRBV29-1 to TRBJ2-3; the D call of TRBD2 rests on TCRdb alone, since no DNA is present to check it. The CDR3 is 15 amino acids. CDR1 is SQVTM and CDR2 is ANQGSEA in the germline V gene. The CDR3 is CSVGSTGGPTDTQYF.

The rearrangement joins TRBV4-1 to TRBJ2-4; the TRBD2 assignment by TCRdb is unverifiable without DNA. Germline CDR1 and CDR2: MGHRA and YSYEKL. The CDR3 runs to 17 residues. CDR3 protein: CASSPIGLAGAKNIQYF.

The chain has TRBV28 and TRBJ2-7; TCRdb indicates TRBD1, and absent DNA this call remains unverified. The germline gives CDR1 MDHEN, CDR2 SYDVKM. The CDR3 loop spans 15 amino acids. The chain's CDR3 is CASSLWGDRSYEQYF.

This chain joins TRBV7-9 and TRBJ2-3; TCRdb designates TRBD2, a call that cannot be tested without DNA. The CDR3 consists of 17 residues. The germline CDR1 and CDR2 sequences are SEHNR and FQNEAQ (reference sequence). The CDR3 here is CASSLRREAQITDTQYF.

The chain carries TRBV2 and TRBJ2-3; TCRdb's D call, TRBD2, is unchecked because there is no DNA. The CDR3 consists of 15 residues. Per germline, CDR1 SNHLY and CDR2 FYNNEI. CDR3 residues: CASTRASYSTDTQYF.

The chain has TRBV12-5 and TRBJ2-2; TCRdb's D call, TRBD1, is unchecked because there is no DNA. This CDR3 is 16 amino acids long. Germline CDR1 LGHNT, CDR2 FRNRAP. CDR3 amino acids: CASGQGKVANTGELFF. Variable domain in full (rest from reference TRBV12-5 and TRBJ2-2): DARVTQTPRHKVTEMGQEVTMRCQPILGHNTVFWYRQTMMQGLELLAYFRNRAPLDDSGMPKDRFSAEMPDATLATLKIQPSEPRDSAVYFCASGQGKVANTGELFFGEGSRLTVL.

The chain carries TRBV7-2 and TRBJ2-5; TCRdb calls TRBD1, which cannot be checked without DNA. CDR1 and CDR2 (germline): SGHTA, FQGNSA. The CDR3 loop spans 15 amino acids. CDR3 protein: CASSLARTGPGTQYF.

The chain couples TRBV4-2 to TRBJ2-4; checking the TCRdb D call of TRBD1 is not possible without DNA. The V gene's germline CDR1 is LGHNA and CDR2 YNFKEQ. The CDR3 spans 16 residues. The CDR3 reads CASSPQGGLAKNIQYF.

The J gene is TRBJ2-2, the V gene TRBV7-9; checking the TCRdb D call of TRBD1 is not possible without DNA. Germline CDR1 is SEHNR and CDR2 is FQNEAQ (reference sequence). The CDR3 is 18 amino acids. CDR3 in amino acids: CASRDRPGGPDRPGELFF. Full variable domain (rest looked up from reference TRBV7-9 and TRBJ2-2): DTGVSQNPRHKITKRGQNVTFRCDPISEHNRLYWYRQTLGQGPEFLTYFQNEAQLEKSRLLSDRFSAERPKGSFSTLEIQRTEQGDSAMYLCASRDRPGGPDRPGELFFGEGSRLTVL.

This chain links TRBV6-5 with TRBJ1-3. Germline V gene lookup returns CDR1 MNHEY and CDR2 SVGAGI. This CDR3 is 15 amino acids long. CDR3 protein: CASSYKSMAGNTIYF.

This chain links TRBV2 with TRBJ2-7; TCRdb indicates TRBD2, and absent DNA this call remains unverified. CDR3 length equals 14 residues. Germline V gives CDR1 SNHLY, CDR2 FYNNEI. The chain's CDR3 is CASSREREGYEQYF.

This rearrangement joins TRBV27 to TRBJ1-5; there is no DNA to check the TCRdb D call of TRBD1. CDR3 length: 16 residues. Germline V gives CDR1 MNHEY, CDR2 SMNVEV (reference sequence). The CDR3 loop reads CASSPEGGSGNQPQHF.

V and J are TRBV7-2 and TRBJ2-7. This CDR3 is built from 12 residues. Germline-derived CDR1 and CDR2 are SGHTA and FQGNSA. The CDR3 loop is CASSISDYEQYF.

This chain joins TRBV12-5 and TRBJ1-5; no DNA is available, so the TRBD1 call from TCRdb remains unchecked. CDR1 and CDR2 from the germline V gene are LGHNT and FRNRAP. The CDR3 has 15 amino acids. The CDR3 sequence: CASGLPGDSNQPQHF.

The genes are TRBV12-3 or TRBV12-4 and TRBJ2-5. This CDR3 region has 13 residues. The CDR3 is CASTQKRQETQYF.